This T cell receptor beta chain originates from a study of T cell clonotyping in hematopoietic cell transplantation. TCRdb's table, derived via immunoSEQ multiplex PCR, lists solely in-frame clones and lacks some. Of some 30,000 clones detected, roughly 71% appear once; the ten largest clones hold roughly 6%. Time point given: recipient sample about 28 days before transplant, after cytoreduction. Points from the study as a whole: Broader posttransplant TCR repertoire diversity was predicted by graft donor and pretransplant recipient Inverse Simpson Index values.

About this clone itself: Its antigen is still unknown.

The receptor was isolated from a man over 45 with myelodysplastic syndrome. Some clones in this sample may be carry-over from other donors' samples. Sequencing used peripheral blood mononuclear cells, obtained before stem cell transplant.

The CDR3 DNA follows: TGTGCCAGCAAGACAGGGGCATACGAGCAGTACTTC. This gives the protein CASKTGAYEQYF. The chain joins TRBV25-1 to TRBJ2-7, with 8 positions matching TRBD1. J gave up 4 bases and V 7 bases, and 3 bases lay outside the gene matches. Germline CDR1 reads MGHDK; CDR2 reads SYGVNS. The CDR3 spans 12 residues.